This T cell receptor beta chain was observed in a study of blood T cell repertoires in COVID-19. Profiled with immunoSEQ multiplex PCR; TCRdb holds only in-frame clones, not every one. Here the sample spans some 140,000 clones, 84% being singletons. Trimming cost V 2 bases and J 10 bases, with 18 bases left between them. The germline gives CDR1 GTSNPN, CDR2 SVGIG (reference sequence). This CDR3 has 14 residues. This clone was seen at least ten times. The chain couples TRBV30 to TRBJ2-1, with D perhaps matching TRBD2 (5 bases). Sequences were obtained from peripheral blood. This receptor was taken from an elderly woman with acute or convalescent COVID-19. This CDR3 is CAWSRGSTMMEQFF. The CDR3, as DNA: TGTGCCTGGAGTCGGGGAAGTACAATGATGGAGCAGTTCTTC.